This T cell receptor beta chain was identified in a study of T cell repertoires in cytomegalovirus infection. CDR1 is MNHEY, CDR2 SMNVEV, per germline (reference sequence). CDR3 length equals 12 residues. Trimming took off 4 bases at V and 11 bases at J, with 9 bases between the two ends. Each CDR3 protein gets one entry after TCRdb re-called the reads with MiXCR. The repertoire holds approximately 700,000 distinct CDR3 sequences, with approximately 34% as singletons. The sequenced sample was PBMCs. The clonotype originates from a human donor in good health (CMV status not recorded). Some clones in this sample may be carry-over from other donors' samples. This rearrangement joins TRBV27 to TRBJ1-6; the D is unclear. The CDR3 is CASSSRATPLHF. The CDR3 DNA reads as TGTGCCAGCAGTTCGCGAGCGACACCCCTCCACTTT.